This T cell receptor beta chain was identified during a study of T-cell reconstitution after alpha-beta-depleted transplantation in children. The study's findings and limits: Surviving recipient T cells and thymic progenitors underlay high day-60 TCRbeta diversity in some patients. The origin of alpha-beta T cells about two months after transplant was reportedly several hundred expanded graft clones. At one year after transplant, newly produced T cells mostly accounted for T-cell counts and diversity.

The table lists this clonotype with a few counts. What it binds is unknown. The authors prepared the TCRbeta library with unique molecular identifiers. A single record per CDR3 protein comes from TCRdb applying MiXCR to the PCR reads. The repertoire holds 600,000 or so distinct CDR3 sequences, with roughly 23% as singletons. This CDR3 has 16 amino acids. V gave up 4 bases and J gave up 3 bases, with 18 bases separating them. CDR1 is LGHDT, CDR2 YNNKEL, per germline (reference sequence). This chain links TRBV3-1 with TRBJ2-5; possibly TRBD1 or TRBD2 for D (5 bases each). The TCR comes from a boy in the first two years of life who had a stem cell transplant for acute myeloid leukemia, so the T cells may come from the graft donor. The sample in question was PBMCs, mostly from graft donor cells, obtained 360 days after TCRalphabeta/CD19-depleted stem cell transplant. CDR3 loop: CASSPTPRGPEETQYF. CDR3 DNA sequence: TGTGCCAGCAGCCCGACACCTCGGGGACCAGAAGAGACCCAGTACTTC.